The 29 T cell receptor beta chains reported below all come from one sample, sequenced in a study of T cells in Graves' hyperthyroidism and ophthalmopathy (dated by TCRdb to 2018 to 2020). Libraries were constructed by multiplex PCR. Reads for this sample came from an Illumina HiSeq 2000. The TCR beta CDR3 regions were amplified from RNA transcripts. A first-round RT-PCR of the TCR CDR3 used the HTBI primer set with the Qiagen OneStep RT-PCR kit. The raw public data were reprocessed by TCRdb itself: fastp quality trimming at Q25, MiXCR clonotype calling, in-frame beta chains only. For every CDR3 protein sequence, its rows merge into one entry that carries the most common genes and DNA. The sample table shows 600,000 to 900,000 distinct CDR3 sequences, and about a sixth are seen once. The ten largest clonotypes hold under 8.5% of the sample. Sequencing used blood. The receptor source for this set is a man aged 18 to 29 with Graves' hyperthyroidism.

V usage is TRBV29-1 and J usage is TRBJ2-4; D may match TRBD1 or TRBD2 (5 bases each). In germline, CDR1 is SQVTM, CDR2 ANQGSEA. Deletions cut 6 bases from V and 9 bases from J, with 15 bases between. This CDR3 region has 12 residues. For the CDR3, the DNA is TGCAGCGTCCTAAGGGCAGGGAGCATTCAGTACTTC. Protein: CSVLRAGSIQYF.

This clonotype was counted ten times or more. The rearrangement joins TRBV11-2 to TRBJ2-7, with no clear D. V lost 2 bases to trimming and J lost 2 bases, with 10 bases between them. In germline, CDR1 is SGHAT, CDR2 FQNNGV. This CDR3 is 14 amino acids long. The CDR3 nucleotides are TGTGCCAGCAGCTTAATCGGCGAGGCCTACGAGCAGTACTTC. Translated: CASSLIGEAYEQYF. The entire variable domain, with the rest obtained from reference TRBV11-2 and TRBJ2-7, is as follows: EAGVAQSPRYKIIEKRQSVAFWCNPISGHATLYWYQQILGQGPKLLIQFQNNGVVDDSQLPKDRFSAERLKGVDSTLKIQPAKLEDSAVYLCASSLIGEAYEQYFGPGTRLTVT.

Points on this clonotype: A single base separates this from a much larger clone, so it may be a read error. The chain combines TRBV6-5 with TRBJ2-3; either TRBD1 or TRBD2 may fit D (5 bases each). The germline V and J ends were trimmed by 2 bases and 7 bases, with 10 bases remaining between them. Germline CDR1 MNHEY, CDR2 SVGAGI. The CDR3 spans 13 residues. DNA of the CDR3: TGTGCCAGCAGTTACGGGGGTATGTATACGCAGTATTTT. It yields the protein CASSYGGMYTQYF.

The genes are TRBV27 and TRBJ2-3, with 7 bases fitting TRBD1. Unmatched junction bases numbered 11, after V lost 6 bases and J lost 5 bases. Germline CDR1 MNHEY, CDR2 SMNVEV (reference sequence). This CDR3 spans 15 amino acids. As DNA, the CDR3 is TGTGCCAGCAGCTCCGGGACAGCTCGCCAAGATACGCAGTATTTT. Translation gives CASSSGTARQDTQYF.

This chain connects TRBV7-6 to TRBJ2-7, with D possibly matching TRBD2 (5 bases). The germline gives CDR1 SGHVS, CDR2 FNYEAQ. V lost 5 bases and J 7 bases, leaving 18 bases between the germline ends. The CDR3 runs to 14 residues. The CDR3 loop is CASSPEWTPGEQYF. The CDR3 DNA is TGTGCCAGCAGCCCCGAGTGGACCCCGGGAGAGCAGTACTTC.

This rearrangement joins TRBV6-2 or TRBV6-3 to TRBJ2-7, with D perhaps matching TRBD2 (6 bases). The germline V and J ends were trimmed by 6 bases and 1 base, with 13 bases remaining between them. The CDR3 contains 14 residues. The germline V gene has CDR1 MNHEY and CDR2 SVGEGT. As DNA, the CDR3 is TGTGCCAGCAGAGGCAGCGCGGGATCCTACGAGCAGTACTTC. It specifies CASRGSAGSYEQYF.

Only a few counts were recorded for this clonotype. The V call is TRBV7-9, the J call TRBJ2-7, with D perhaps TRBD1 or TRBD2 (5 bases each). The CDR3 loop spans 13 amino acids. Per germline, CDR1 SEHNR and CDR2 FQNEAQ (reference sequence). The ends were cut back, 3 bases at V and 7 bases at J, with 13 bases in the middle. The CDR3 nucleotides read TGTGCCAGCAGCTTGGGGCAACTAGGAGAGCAGTACTTC. Protein sequence: CASSLGQLGEQYF.

In this sample, this clonotype turned up many times. The chain is built from TRBV3-1 and TRBJ2-3; TRBD1 matches 7 bases. J was trimmed by 2 bases and V by 1 base; bases with no gene match: 6. This CDR3 spans 16 amino acids. CDR1 LGHDT and CDR2 YNNKEL come from the germline V gene (reference sequence). CDR3 nucleotides: TGTGCCAGCAGCCAAGCGGGCAGGGGGTCCACAGATACGCAGTATTTT. It encodes CASSQAGRGSTDTQYF.

This clonotype turned up a few times. The rearrangement uses TRBV24-1 and TRBJ2-2, with D possibly being TRBD1 or TRBD2 (6 bases each). The germline V and J ends were trimmed by 4 bases and 5 bases, with 19 bases remaining between them. Germline V lookup: CDR1 KGHDR, CDR2 SFDVKD. CDR3 length equals 17 residues. CDR3 DNA sequence: TGTGCCACCAGTGAACTCCCTGGCCGGGGGCGTACCGGGGAGCTGTTTTTT. Its protein is CATSELPGRGRTGELFF.

There are a few counts of this clonotype. V and J are TRBV29-1 and TRBJ1-1; 7 bases are a match to TRBD1. The germline V gene has CDR1 SQVTM and CDR2 ANQGSEA. V lost 6 bases and J lost 3; bases outside the gene matches: 4. This CDR3 comprises 12 residues. This chain's CDR3 is CSVLTGYTEAFF. The DNA of the CDR3 is TGCAGCGTCCTGACAGGGTACACTGAAGCTTTCTTT.

This chain connects TRBV28 to TRBJ1-5; 8 bases line up with TRBD1. The V gene end was trimmed by 3 bases and the J gene end by 7 bases; junction bases not matched to a gene: 17. Looked up from germline, CDR1 is MDHEN and CDR2 is SYDVKM. This CDR3 region has 18 residues. As DNA, the CDR3 is TGTGCCAGCAGTTTTCCCGGGGTCGGCAGGGGGCCGGGGCAGCCCCAGCATTTT. This encodes CASSFPGVGRGPGQPQHF.

V and J are TRBV7-8 and TRBJ1-4; D not certain. V lost 1 base and J 5 bases, leaving 8 bases between the germline ends. The CDR3 loop spans 14 amino acids. The germline V gene has CDR1 SGHVS and CDR2 FQNEAQ. The CDR3 protein is CASSLGRLNEKLFF. CDR3 nucleotides: TGTGCCAGCAGCTTAGGAAGGCTGAATGAAAAACTGTTTTTT. Full variable domain (outside the CDR3, taken from reference TRBV7-8 and TRBJ1-4): GAGVSQSPRYKVAKRGQDVALRCDPISGHVSLFWYQQALGQGPEFLTYFQNEAQLDKSGLPSDRFFAERPEGSVSTLKIQRTQQEDSAVYLCASSLGRLNEKLFFGSGTQLSVL.

This rearrangement joins TRBV25-1 to TRBJ2-4, with a weak D call TRBD1 (5 bases). Germline V CDR1 and CDR2: MGHDK, SYGVNS. The CDR3 spans 14 residues. V gave up 11 bases and J gave up 2 bases, with 16 bases separating them. The CDR3 sequence is CAEVTGATKNIQYF. The CDR3 bases are TGTGCCGAAGTTACAGGTGCGACCAAAAACATTCAGTACTTC.

This sequence joins TRBV7-2 and TRBJ2-3; D possibly corresponds to TRBD1 (5 bases). The CDR3 contains 14 residues. The germline V gene has CDR1 SGHTA and CDR2 FQGNSA. Between the trimmed V and J ends, which lost 2 bases and 8 bases, there was a span of 14 bases. The CDR3 sequence is CASSLIPWQGTQYF. The CDR3 DNA reads TGTGCCAGCAGCTTAATCCCCTGGCAGGGTACGCAGTATTTT.

This rearrangement joins TRBV3-1 to TRBJ1-5; D not certain. The CDR3 totals 13 residues. Germline CDR1 LGHDT, CDR2 YNNKEL (reference sequence). Trimming took 2 bases from V and 5 from J, leaving 7 bases between them. DNA of the CDR3: TGTGCCAGCAGCCAACGGGGTGATCAGCCCCAGCATTTT. It translates to CASSQRGDQPQHF.

The rearrangement joins TRBV20-1 to TRBJ2-7, with D possibly being TRBD1 or TRBD2 (5 bases each). Germline V gene lookup returns CDR1 DFQATT and CDR2 SNEGSKA (reference sequence). The CDR3 is 18 residues long. The V end lost 8 bases, the J end lost 7 bases, and 36 bases lay between the germline ends. Here the CDR3 DNA reads TGCAGTAGAAACAAGCTACGACACCAGGGACGGAGGCCGAGGGAGCAGTACTTC. Protein: CSRNKLRHQGRRPREQYF.

V gene TRBV19 combines with J gene TRBJ1-1; D may be TRBD1 (6 bases). V shed 5 bases and J shed 4 bases, with 20 bases lying between them. Germline values: CDR1 LNHDA, CDR2 SQIVND (reference sequence). This CDR3 is 16 amino acids long. The CDR3 sequence: CASSLRGWALGTEAFF. CDR3 nucleotide sequence: TGTGCCAGTAGTCTCAGGGGTTGGGCCCTGGGCACTGAAGCTTTCTTT.

This clonotype was observed many times. The CDR3 sequence: CASSPRGPWDEQYF. In DNA, the CDR3 is TGTGCCAGCAGCCCACGGGGCCCGTGGGACGAGCAGTACTTC. The genes are TRBV7-9 and TRBJ2-7; D may correspond to TRBD1 or TRBD2 (5 bases each). Trimming pared 5 bases from V and 5 bases from J, leaving 16 bases between. Germline CDR1 and CDR2: SEHNR and FQNEAQ (reference sequence). The CDR3 runs 14 residues. Full variable domain (outside the CDR3, taken from reference TRBV7-9 and TRBJ2-7): DTGVSQNPRHKITKRGQNVTFRCDPISEHNRLYWYRQTLGQGPEFLTYFQNEAQLEKSRLLSDRFSAERPKGSFSTLEIQRTEQGDSAMYLCASSPRGPWDEQYFGPGTRLTVT.

The V call is TRBV18, the J call TRBJ2-6, with TRBD1 as a possible D gene (5 bases). CDR3 size: 16 residues. The V gene lost 0 bases and the J gene lost 4 bases, with 10 bases spanning the gap. Per germline, CDR1 KGHSH and CDR2 LQKENI. The DNA of the CDR3 is TGTGCCAGCTCACCACCGGGGCTTGGGGGGGCCAACGTCCTGACTTTC. This gives the protein CASSPPGLGGANVLTF. The variable domain in full, completed from reference TRBV18 and TRBJ2-6, reads NAGVMQNPRHLVRRRGQEARLRCSPMKGHSHVYWYRQLPEEGLKFMVYLQKENIIDESGMPKERFSAEFPKEGPSILRIQQVVRGDSAAYFCASSPPGLGGANVLTFGAGSRLTVL.

The chain uses TRBV10-1 and TRBJ2-2; TRBD2 aligns across 7 bases. Trimming at V came to 6 bases and at J to 4 bases, leaving 5 bases not matched to a gene. Germline-derived CDR1 and CDR2 are WNHNN and SYGVQD (reference sequence). The CDR3 contains 14 residues. CDR3 region: CASSRGSTTGELFF. CDR3 DNA: TGCGCCAGCAGCCGCGGGAGTACCACCGGGGAGCTGTTTTTT.

This clonotype was observed a handful of times. This chain links TRBV30 with TRBJ2-1; TRBD1 aligns across 7 bases. After removal of 8 bases from V and 9 bases from J, the junction contained 10 bases not matched to a gene. The CDR3 runs to 12 residues. Germline V gene sequence: CDR1 GTSNPN, CDR2 SVGIG (reference sequence). Here the CDR3 reads CAGTVVLGEQFF. The CDR3, as DNA: TGTGCCGGGACAGTCGTATTGGGTGAGCAGTTCTTC.

This clonotype was observed many times. This chain uses TRBV28 with TRBJ2-2, with 7 bases lining up with TRBD2. The CDR3 runs to 18 residues. Germline-derived CDR1 and CDR2 are MDHEN and SYDVKM. V was clipped by 6 bases and J by 2 bases; unmatched bases: 15. The CDR3 reads CASSSPTYPGGNTGELFF. CDR3 DNA sequence: TGTGCCAGCAGCTCCCCAACATACCCGGGAGGTAACACCGGGGAGCTGTTTTTT. The full variable domain, its missing parts supplied by reference TRBV28 and TRBJ2-2, is DVKVTQSSRYLVKRTGEKVFLECVQDMDHENMFWYRQDPGLGLRLIYFSYDVKMKEKGDIPEGYSVSREKKERFSLILESASTNQTSMYLCASSSPTYPGGNTGELFFGEGSRLTVL.

The chain links TRBV5-1 to TRBJ2-1, with no clear D. CDR1 is SGHRS, CDR2 YFSETQ, per germline. V lost 0 bases to trimming and J lost 7 bases, with 8 bases between them. CDR3 length: 13 amino acids. CDR3 DNA sequence: TGCGCCAGCAGCTTGGTTTCCTCAAATGAGCAGTTCTTC. This encodes CASSLVSSNEQFF.

This clonotype was seen ten or more times. CDR3 loop: CASSHHGQGYEQYF. The DNA for the CDR3 is TGTGCCAGCAGTCACCATGGACAGGGCTACGAGCAGTACTTC. This rearrangement joins TRBV27 to TRBJ2-7; the match to TRBD1 covers 8 bases. Germline assignment: CDR1 MNHEY and CDR2 SMNVEV (reference sequence). The V gene end was trimmed by 5 bases and the J gene end by 3 bases; junction bases not matched to a gene: 6. This CDR3 comprises 14 residues.

The sample holds many counts of this clonotype. CDR3 nucleotides: TGCAGTGCTCTCTCGGCTTCACCCCTCCACTTT. Protein: CSALSASPLHF. The rearrangement joins TRBV20-1 to TRBJ1-6; D unclear. Trimming took off 5 bases at V and 9 bases at J, with 8 bases between the two ends. This CDR3 contains 11 residues. CDR1 and CDR2 (germline): DFQATT, SNEGSKA (reference sequence).

The rearrangement joins TRBV7-6 to TRBJ2-2; D might be TRBD1 (6 bases). CDR3 size: 13 residues. V was trimmed by 5 bases and J by 6 bases, leaving 10 bases between them. Per the germline V gene, CDR1 is SGHVS and CDR2 is FNYEAQ. The DNA for the CDR3 is TGTGCCAGCAGCCCAAGGACAGCCGGGGAGCTGTTTTTT. It translates to CASSPRTAGELFF. Together with reference TRBV7-6 and TRBJ2-2, the CDR3 gives the full variable domain: GAGVSQSPRYKVTKRGQDVALRCDPISGHVSLYWYRQALGQGPEFLTYFNYEAQQDKSGLPNDRFSAERPEGSISTLTIQRTEQRDSAMYRCASSPRTAGELFFGEGSRLTVL.

The rearrangement uses TRBV14 and TRBJ2-1, with 7 bases aligning to TRBD1. J gave up 10 bases and V 1 base, and 7 bases lay outside the gene matches. The germline CDR1 and CDR2 sequences are SGHDN and FVKESK. CDR3 length equals 14 residues. The CDR3 reads CASSQARLQGEQFF. CDR3 bases: TGTGCCAGCAGCCAAGCCCGTTTACAGGGGGAGCAGTTCTTC.

This clonotype was seen a handful of times. The chain combines TRBV19 with TRBJ2-1; D unresolved. Trimming removed 1 base from V and 6 bases from J, with 7 bases in between. Germline lookup yields CDR1 LNHDA and CDR2 SQIVND (reference sequence). The CDR3 is 13 amino acids. The CDR3 DNA reads TGTGCCAGTAGTATAGCCAGAGGCAATGAGCAGTTCTTC. Encoded protein: CASSIARGNEQFF.

With regard to this clonotype: A read error is possible here, since a much larger clone lies one base away. The genes are TRBV7-9 and TRBJ2-1; 7 nucleotides align to TRBD2. Germline CDR1 and CDR2: SEHNR and FQNEAQ (reference sequence). The CDR3 is 12 residues long. In nucleotides, the CDR3 is TGTGCCGGCAGCCTAGCGGTTAATGAGCAGTTCTTC. It encodes CAGSLAVNEQFF. Full variable domain (remainder filled in from reference TRBV7-9 and TRBJ2-1): DTGVSQNPRHKITKRGQNVTFRCDPISEHNRLYWYRQTLGQGPEFLTYFQNEAQLEKSRLLSDRFSAERPKGSFSTLEIQRTEQGDSAMYLCAGSLAVNEQFFGPGTRLTVL.